These T cell receptor beta chains were read from a single sample in a study of T cells in Graves' hyperthyroidism and ophthalmopathy. From the multiplex PCR reads, TCRdb called clonotypes with MiXCR, one entry per CDR3 protein. The table records around 600,000 distinct CDR3 sequences, 14% of them present only once. The sequenced sample was blood. The receptors shown here come from a woman under 30 with Graves' ophthalmopathy. The CDR3 runs from the conserved cysteine through the conserved F or W. The D gene is left open where the match is weak. Clone size is not always given. Where it is, it says once, few, many or a class for expanded clones.

j_gene,v_gene,abundance,d_gene,CDR3nt,CDR3aa
TRBJ2-1,TRBV20-1,NA,TRBD2,TGCAGTGCTAGAGGTCTTAGCGGGAGGAGTAATGAGCAGTTCTTC,CSARGLSGRSNEQFF
TRBJ2-5,TRBV3-1,many,NA,TGTGCCAGCAGCCAAGTGTCCCTAAGAGAGACCCAGTACTTC,CASSQVSLRETQYF
TRBJ1-5,TRBV19,few,NA,TGTGCCAGTAAAACCGGGTTACATAGCAATCAGCCCCAGCATTTT,CASKTGLHSNQPQHF
TRBJ2-1,TRBV29-1,few,TRBD1,TGCAGCGGGGTACAGGGGCATGAGCAGTTCTTC,CSGVQGHEQFF
TRBJ1-6,TRBV30,few,NA,TGTGCCTGGAGTGTATGGAGCTCCTATAATTCACCCCTCCACTTT,CAWSVWSSYNSPLHF
TRBJ2-3,TRBV11-3,NA,TRBD2,TGTGCCAGCAGCCAAGATTCTAGCGGGAGAGGCACAGATACGCAGTATTTT,CASSQDSSGRGTDTQYF
TRBJ2-3,TRBV14,many,NA,TGTGCCAGCAGCCAATCAAGGAGGGAAGGCACAGATACGCAGTATTTT,CASSQSRREGTDTQYF
TRBJ2-1,TRBV6-5,few,TRBD1,TGTGCCAGCAGTTACTCGTCCCGGGACAGGGGGGGTGAGCAGTTCTTC,CASSYSSRDRGGEQFF
TRBJ1-4,TRBV29-1,NA,NA,TGCAGCGGGTACAGCGACGAAAAACTGTTTTTT,CSGYSDEKLFF
TRBJ1-1,TRBV5-6,NA,TRBD1,TGTGCCAGCAGCCAGGGGGCCGCTGCTTTCTTT,CASSQGAAAFF
TRBJ2-1,TRBV5-5,NA,TRBD1,TGCGCCAGCAGCCAACCGACAGGGTCCCTGGGGAATGAGCAGTTCTTC,CASSQPTGSLGNEQFF
TRBJ2-1,TRBV6-2/TRBV6-3,many,NA,TGTGCCAGCAGCTTAATTTCGGGGAATGAGCAGTTCTTC,CASSLISGNEQFF
TRBJ2-3,TRBV28,NA,TRBD2,TGTGCCAGCAGTTTACTTCAGCGGGAGCTAGCAGATACGCAGTATTTT,CASSLLQRELADTQYF
TRBJ2-7,TRBV20-1,many,TRBD1,TGCAGTGCCATTGGACAGGCGAGCTCCTACGAGCAGTACTTC,CSAIGQASSYEQYF
TRBJ2-7,TRBV28,many,TRBD2,TGTGCCAGCTGGGGGGGACTAGCGGCCTACGAGCAGTACTTC,CASWGGLAAYEQYF
TRBJ2-1,TRBV19,few,TRBD2,TGTGCCAGTAGTCCAAGCGTGGCGAGCGGGGGCTACAATGAGCAGTTCTTC,CASSPSVASGGYNEQFF
TRBJ2-3,TRBV7-9,many,TRBD1,TGTGCCAGCAGCTCGACAGGGAAAGGGGCCACAGATACGCAGTATTTT,CASSSTGKGATDTQYF
TRBJ2-1,TRBV3-1,few,NA,TGTGCCAGCAGCCAAGAAGAGTTCTTC,CASSQEEFF
TRBJ2-3,TRBV6-1,many,TRBD2,TGTGCCAGCAGTTATGAGCGGGAGAGGTCAGATACGCAGTATTTT,CASSYERERSDTQYF
TRBJ1-6,TRBV7-3,few,NA,TGTGCCAGCAGCTTAACCCATCCGGAGGAGTATAATTCACCCCTCCACTTT,CASSLTHPEEYNSPLHF
TRBJ2-1,TRBV4-2,few,TRBD2,TGTGCCAGCAGCCAACCCGATAGCGGGATTGAGTTCTTC,CASSQPDSGIEFF
TRBJ2-2,TRBV7-2,NA,NA,TGTGCCAGCAGCTTAGGGGGGGCGGGAGTGAACACCGGGGAGCTGTTTTTT,CASSLGGAGVNTGELFF
TRBJ1-3,TRBV14,NA,NA,TGTGCCAGCAGCCAAGAATACCACTTTGGAAGCACCATATATTTT,CASSQEYHFGSTIYF
TRBJ2-7,TRBV20-1,many,NA,TGCAGTGCCCTCAGGAGGGCCTTCTCCTACGAGCAGTACTTC,CSALRRAFSYEQYF
TRBJ2-4,TRBV2,many,NA,TGTGCCAGCATTCTAACCCAGGGTATGGGTTTCGAGGACATTCAGTACTTC,CASILTQGMGFEDIQYF
TRBJ2-5,TRBV6-5,many,NA,TGTGCCAGCAGTTACCATTCAGGAATGGGTGCCTTTCAAGAGACCCAGTACTTC,CASSYHSGMGAFQETQYF
TRBJ1-6,TRBV6-4,NA,TRBD1,TGTGCCCTTACAGGGGGTAATTCACCCCTCCACTTT,CALTGGNSPLHF
TRBJ1-1,TRBV28,many,TRBD1,TGTGCCAGCAGTTTACCACCGGGACAGGGGTCCGAAGCTTTCTTT,CASSLPPGQGSEAFF
TRBJ2-2,TRBV7-3,many,NA,TGTGCCAGCAGCGGAACCGCCGCGAACACCGGGAAGCTGTTTTTT,CASSGTAANTGKLFF
TRBJ1-2,TRBV2,many,NA,TGTGCCAGCAGCCTACCGGGGCAAAATAACTATGGCTACACCTTC,CASSLPGQNNYGYTF
TRBJ2-7,TRBV29-1,NA,TRBD1,TGCAGCGACCTCCGGGACAGGGACAATGAGCAGTACTTC,CSDLRDRDNEQYF
TRBJ2-3,TRBV19,NA,NA,TGTGCCAGTAATAGGACGCCTCGCACAGATACGCAGTATTTT,CASNRTPRTDTQYF
TRBJ1-1,TRBV7-3,many,NA,TGTGCCAGCGGCGAGCCGGGGGTCACTGAAGCTTTCTTT,CASGEPGVTEAFF
TRBJ2-1,TRBV6-5,many,TRBD2,TGTGCCAGCAGTTACACGTGGGCGGGAGGGCCGAGCAACAATGAGCAGTTCTTC,CASSYTWAGGPSNNEQFF
TRBJ2-7,TRBV7-2,many,TRBD1,TGTGCCAGCAGCTTTGGACAGGGGGGGTACGAGCAGTACTTC,CASSFGQGGYEQYF
TRBJ2-2,TRBV14,many,TRBD1,TGTGCCAGCAGAGGGACAGTCCCCGGGGAGCTGTTTTTT,CASRGTVPGELFF
TRBJ1-2,TRBV4-3,few,NA,TGCGCCAGCAGCCAAGATATCACGGGGCGCGACAATGGCTACACCTTC,CASSQDITGRDNGYTF
TRBJ2-3,TRBV5-4,NA,NA,TGTGCCAGCAGCTTGGTACCGTCGGCTAGCACAGATACGCAGTATTTT,CASSLVPSASTDTQYF
TRBJ1-1,TRBV7-9,NA,NA,TGTGCCAGCAGCTTAGGCCGAGGGGGACGACCCTACACTGAAGCTTTCTTT,CASSLGRGGRPYTEAFF
TRBJ2-1,TRBV29-1,many,NA,TGCAGCGTTTTAAGTAGCTCCTACAATGAGCAGTTCTTC,CSVLSSSYNEQFF
TRBJ2-3,TRBV28,NA,NA,TGTGCCAGCAGTTTACACGGGAGTTTCACAGATACGCAGTATTTT,CASSLHGSFTDTQYF
TRBJ2-2,TRBV20-1,many,NA,TGCAGTGCTCAACTCCCGGGGATCACCGGGGAGCTGTTTTTT,CSAQLPGITGELFF
TRBJ1-1,TRBV5-1,many,NA,TGCGCCAGCAGCTTGGCACCAGAGAACACTGAAGCTTTCTTT,CASSLAPENTEAFF